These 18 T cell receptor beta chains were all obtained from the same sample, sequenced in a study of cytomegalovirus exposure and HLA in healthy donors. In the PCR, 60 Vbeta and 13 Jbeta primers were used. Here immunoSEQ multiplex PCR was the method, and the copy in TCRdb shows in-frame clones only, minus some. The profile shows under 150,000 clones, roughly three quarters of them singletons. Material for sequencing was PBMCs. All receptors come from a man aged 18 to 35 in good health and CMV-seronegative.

The CDR3 DNA reads as TGTGCCAGCAGTTTAGGGGACAGGGGAATCTACGAGCAGTACTTC. Amino acids: CASSLGDRGIYEQYF. The J gene is TRBJ2-7, the V gene TRBV27; 10 bases line up with TRBD1. There are 15 residues in the CDR3. Losses at the gene ends were 2 bases for V and 3 bases for J; bases not matched to a gene: 4. The germline CDR1 and CDR2 sequences are MNHEY and SMNVEV (reference sequence).

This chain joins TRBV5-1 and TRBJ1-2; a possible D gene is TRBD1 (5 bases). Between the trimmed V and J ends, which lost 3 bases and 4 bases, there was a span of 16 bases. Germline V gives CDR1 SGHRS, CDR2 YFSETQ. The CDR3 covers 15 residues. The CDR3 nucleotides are TGCGCCAGCAGCTCTATGGGGCAGGCGGTCTATGGCTACACCTTC. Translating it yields CASSSMGQAVYGYTF. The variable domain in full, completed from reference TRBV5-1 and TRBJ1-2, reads KAGVTQTPRYLIKTRGQQVTLSCSPISGHRSVSWYQQTPGQGLQFLFEYFSETQRNKGNFPGRFSGRQFSNSRSEMNVSTLELGDSALYLCASSSMGQAVYGYTFGSGTRLTVV.

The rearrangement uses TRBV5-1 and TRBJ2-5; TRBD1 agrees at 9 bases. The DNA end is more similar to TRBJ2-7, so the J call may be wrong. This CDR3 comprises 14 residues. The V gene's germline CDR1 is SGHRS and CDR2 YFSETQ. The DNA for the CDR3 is TGCGCCAGCAGCTACGGACAGGGGACCTACGAGCAGTACTTC. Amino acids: CASSYGQGTYEQYF.

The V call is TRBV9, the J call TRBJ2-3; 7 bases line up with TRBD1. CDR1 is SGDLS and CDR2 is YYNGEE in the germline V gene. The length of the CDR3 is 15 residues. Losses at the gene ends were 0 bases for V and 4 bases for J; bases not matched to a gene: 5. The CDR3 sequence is CASSVAPGGPDTQYF. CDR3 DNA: TGTGCCAGCAGCGTAGCTCCAGGGGGACCAGATACGCAGTATTTT.

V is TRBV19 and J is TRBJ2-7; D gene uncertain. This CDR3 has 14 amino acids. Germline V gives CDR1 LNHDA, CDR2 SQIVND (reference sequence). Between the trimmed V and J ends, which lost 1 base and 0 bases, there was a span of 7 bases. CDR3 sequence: CASSIGRSSYEQYF. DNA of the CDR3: TGTGCCAGTAGTATAGGAAGGAGCTCCTACGAGCAGTACTTC.

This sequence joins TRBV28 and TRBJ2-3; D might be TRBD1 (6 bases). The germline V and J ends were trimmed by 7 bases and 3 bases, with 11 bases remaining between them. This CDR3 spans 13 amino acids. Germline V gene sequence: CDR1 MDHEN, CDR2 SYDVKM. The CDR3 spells CASTGQITDTQYF. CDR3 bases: TGTGCCAGCACTGGACAGATTACAGATACGCAGTATTTT.

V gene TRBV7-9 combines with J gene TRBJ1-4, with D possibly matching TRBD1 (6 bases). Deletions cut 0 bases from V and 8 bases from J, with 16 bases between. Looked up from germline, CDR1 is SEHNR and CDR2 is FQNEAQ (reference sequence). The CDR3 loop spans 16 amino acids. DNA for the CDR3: TGTGCCAGCAGCTTAGCGGCCGACAGGACGGGGGAAAAACTGTTTTTT. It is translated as CASSLAADRTGEKLFF. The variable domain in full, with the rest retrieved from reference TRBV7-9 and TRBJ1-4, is DTGVSQNPRHKITKRGQNVTFRCDPISEHNRLYWYRQTLGQGPEFLTYFQNEAQLEKSRLLSDRFSAERPKGSFSTLEIQRTEQGDSAMYLCASSLAADRTGEKLFFGSGTQLSVL.

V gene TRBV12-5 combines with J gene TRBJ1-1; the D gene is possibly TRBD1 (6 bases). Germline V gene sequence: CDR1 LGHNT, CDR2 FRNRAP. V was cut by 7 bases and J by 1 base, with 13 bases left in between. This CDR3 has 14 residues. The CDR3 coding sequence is TGTGCTAGTGCCTCGGGACACCGGAACACTGAAGCTTTCTTT. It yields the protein CASASGHRNTEAFF.

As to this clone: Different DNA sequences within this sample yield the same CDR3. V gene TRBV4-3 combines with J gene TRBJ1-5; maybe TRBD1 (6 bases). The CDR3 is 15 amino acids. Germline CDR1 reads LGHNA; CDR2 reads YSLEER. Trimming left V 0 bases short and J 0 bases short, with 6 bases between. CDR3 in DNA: TGCGCCAGCAGCCAAGACAGGGGTAGCAATCAGCCCCAGCATTTT. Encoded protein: CASSQDRGSNQPQHF.

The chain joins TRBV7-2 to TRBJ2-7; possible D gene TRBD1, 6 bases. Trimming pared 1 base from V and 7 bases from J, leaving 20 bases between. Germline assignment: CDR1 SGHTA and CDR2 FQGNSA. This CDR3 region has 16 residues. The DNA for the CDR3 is TGTGCCAGCAGCTTAGTTTATCCCCCAGGGGTTGGGGAGCAGTACTTC. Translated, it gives CASSLVYPPGVGEQYF.

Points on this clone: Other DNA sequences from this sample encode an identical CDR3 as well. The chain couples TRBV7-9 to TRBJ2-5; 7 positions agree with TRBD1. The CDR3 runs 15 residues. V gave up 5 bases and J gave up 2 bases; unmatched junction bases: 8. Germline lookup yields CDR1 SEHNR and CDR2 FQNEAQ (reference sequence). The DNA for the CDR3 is TGTGCCAGCAGCCACCGGGACAGACAACAAGAGACCCAGTACTTC. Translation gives CASSHRDRQQETQYF. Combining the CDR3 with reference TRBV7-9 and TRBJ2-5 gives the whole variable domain DTGVSQNPRHKITKRGQNVTFRCDPISEHNRLYWYRQTLGQGPEFLTYFQNEAQLEKSRLLSDRFSAERPKGSFSTLEIQRTEQGDSAMYLCASSHRDRQQETQYFGPGTRLLVL.

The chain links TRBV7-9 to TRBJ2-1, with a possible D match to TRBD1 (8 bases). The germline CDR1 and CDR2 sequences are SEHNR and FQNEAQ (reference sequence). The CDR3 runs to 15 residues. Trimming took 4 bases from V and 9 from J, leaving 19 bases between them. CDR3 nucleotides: TGTGCCAGCAGCTCCCTCGGGACAGGCGGGGGTGAGCAGTTCTTC. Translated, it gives CASSSLGTGGGEQFF. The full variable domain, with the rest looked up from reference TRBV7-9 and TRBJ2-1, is DTGVSQNPRHKITKRGQNVTFRCDPISEHNRLYWYRQTLGQGPEFLTYFQNEAQLEKSRLLSDRFSAERPKGSFSTLEIQRTEQGDSAMYLCASSSLGTGGGEQFFGPGTRLTVL.

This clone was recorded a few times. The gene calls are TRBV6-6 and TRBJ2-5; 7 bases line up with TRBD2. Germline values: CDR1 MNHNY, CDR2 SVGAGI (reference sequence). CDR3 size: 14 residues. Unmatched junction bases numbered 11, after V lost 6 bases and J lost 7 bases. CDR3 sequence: CASSESGAQGTQYF. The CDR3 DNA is TGTGCCAGCAGCGAGAGCGGGGCTCAGGGGACCCAGTACTTC.

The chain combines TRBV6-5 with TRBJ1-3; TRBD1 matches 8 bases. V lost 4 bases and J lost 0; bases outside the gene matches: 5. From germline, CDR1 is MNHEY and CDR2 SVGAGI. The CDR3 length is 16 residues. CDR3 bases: TGTGCCAGCAGTTTCGACAGGGGATTCTCTGGAAACACCATATATTTT. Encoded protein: CASSFDRGFSGNTIYF.

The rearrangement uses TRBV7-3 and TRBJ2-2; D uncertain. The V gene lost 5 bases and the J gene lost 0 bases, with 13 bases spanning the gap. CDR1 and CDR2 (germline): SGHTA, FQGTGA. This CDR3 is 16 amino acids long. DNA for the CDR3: TGTGCCAGCAGCCCCTCCGCCGGAGCGAACACCGGGGAGCTGTTTTTT. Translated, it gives CASSPSAGANTGELFF.

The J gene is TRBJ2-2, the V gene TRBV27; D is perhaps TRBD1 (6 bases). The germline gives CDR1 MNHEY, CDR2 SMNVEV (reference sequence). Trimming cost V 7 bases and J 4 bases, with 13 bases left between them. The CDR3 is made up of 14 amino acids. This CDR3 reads CASTRGSTTGELFF. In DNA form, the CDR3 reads TGTGCCAGCACGAGGGGGTCTACCACCGGGGAGCTGTTTTTT.

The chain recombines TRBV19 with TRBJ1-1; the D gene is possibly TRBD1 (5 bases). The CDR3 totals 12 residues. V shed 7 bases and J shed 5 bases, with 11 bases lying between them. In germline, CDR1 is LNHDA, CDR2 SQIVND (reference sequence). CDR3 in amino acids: CASKGFWTEAFF. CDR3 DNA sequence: TGTGCCAGTAAGGGGTTCTGGACTGAAGCTTTCTTT.

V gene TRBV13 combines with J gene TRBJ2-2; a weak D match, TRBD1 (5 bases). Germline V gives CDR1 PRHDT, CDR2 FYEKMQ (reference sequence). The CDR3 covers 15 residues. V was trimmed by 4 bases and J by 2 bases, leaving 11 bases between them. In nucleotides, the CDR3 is TGTGCCAGCAGCTCCCTACAGGCAAACACCGGGGAGCTGTTTTTT. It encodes CASSSLQANTGELFF.